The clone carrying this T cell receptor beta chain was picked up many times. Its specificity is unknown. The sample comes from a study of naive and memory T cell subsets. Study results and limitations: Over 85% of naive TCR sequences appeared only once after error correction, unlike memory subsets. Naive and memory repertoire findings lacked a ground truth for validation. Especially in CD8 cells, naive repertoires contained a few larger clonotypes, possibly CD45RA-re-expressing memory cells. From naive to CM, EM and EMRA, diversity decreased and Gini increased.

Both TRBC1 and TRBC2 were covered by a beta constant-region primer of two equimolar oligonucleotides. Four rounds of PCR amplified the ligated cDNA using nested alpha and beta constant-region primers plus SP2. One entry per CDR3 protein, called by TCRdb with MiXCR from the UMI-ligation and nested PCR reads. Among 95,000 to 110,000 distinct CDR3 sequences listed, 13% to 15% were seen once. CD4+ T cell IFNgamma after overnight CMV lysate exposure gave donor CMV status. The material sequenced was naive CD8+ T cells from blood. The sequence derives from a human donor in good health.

The CDR3 loop is CASSSSDRGTEAFF. For the CDR3, the DNA is TGTGCCAGCAGCTCGAGCGACAGAGGCACTGAAGCTTTCTTT. The V gene is TRBV5-5, the J gene TRBJ1-1; D may be TRBD1 (5 bases). Germline V lookup: CDR1 SGHKS, CDR2 YYEKEE (reference sequence). The V end lost 3 bases, the J end lost 4 bases, and 13 bases lay between the germline ends. This CDR3 has 14 amino acids.